This TCR beta chain came from a study of CD8+CD57+ T cells in acquired aplastic anemia. Study details: The mean DNA yield obtained from sorted CD4+ and CD8+ cells came to approximately 3 ug. Healthy donor CD4+ samples were sequenced to a depth that averaged roughly 10 million reads. Findings and limits, study-wide: Patients and controls shared some 30 CD8+ CDR3 sequences, highly expressed in patients. The study found no significant CD8+ Simpson's diversity difference between patients and controls.

About this clonotype: What it binds is unknown. It is likely a read error, because the conserved phenylalanine at the end of the CDR3 is missing.

CDR3 and TCR beta VDJ profiling relied on genomic DNA as the template. TCRdb itself ran the reads through MiXCR, one entry per CDR3 protein. The table lists roughly 150,000 distinct CDR3 sequences, roughly 47% of them singletons. V was trimmed by 7 bases and J by 10 bases, leaving 17 bases between them. This CDR3 is built from 13 residues. Looked up from germline, CDR1 is MNHEY and CDR2 is SVGAGI. The sample comprised sorted CD4+, CD8+, or CD8+CD57+ T cells (not recorded which) from PBMCs. The TCR sequence derives from a human donor in good health. The gene calls are TRBV6-5 and TRBJ2-1, with no clear D. The CDR3, as DNA: TGTGCCAGCAATTCCCGGAATGGGCGGGAGCAGTTCTCC. Protein: CASNSRNGREQFS.